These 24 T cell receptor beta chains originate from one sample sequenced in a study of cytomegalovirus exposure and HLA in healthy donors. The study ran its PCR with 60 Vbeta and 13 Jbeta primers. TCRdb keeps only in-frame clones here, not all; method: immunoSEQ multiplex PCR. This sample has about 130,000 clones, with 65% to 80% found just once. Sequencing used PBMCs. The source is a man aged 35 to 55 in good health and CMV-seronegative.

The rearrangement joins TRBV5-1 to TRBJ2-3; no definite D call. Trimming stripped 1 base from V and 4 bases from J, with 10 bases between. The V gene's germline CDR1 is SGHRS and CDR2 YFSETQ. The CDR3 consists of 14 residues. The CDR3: CASSLLDFSDTQYF. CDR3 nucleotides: TGCGCCAGCAGCTTGTTAGACTTCTCAGATACGCAGTATTTT.

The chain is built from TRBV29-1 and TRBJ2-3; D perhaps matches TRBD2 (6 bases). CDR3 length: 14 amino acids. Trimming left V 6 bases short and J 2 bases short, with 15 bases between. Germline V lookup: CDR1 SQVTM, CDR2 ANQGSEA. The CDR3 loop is CSVDGTSSTDTQYF. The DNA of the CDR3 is TGCAGCGTCGACGGGACTTCCTCCACAGATACGCAGTATTTT.

In DNA form, the CDR3 reads TGTGCCAGCACCCCCCCCGGTGGAGGGTGGGGTACTGAAGCTTTCTTT. This encodes CASTPPGGGWGTEAFF. The rearrangement links TRBV7-9 to TRBJ1-1; D gene unclear. V was clipped by 7 bases and J by 5 bases, with 23 bases between them. Germline CDR1 reads SEHNR; CDR2 reads FQNEAQ (reference sequence). CDR3 length: 16 residues.

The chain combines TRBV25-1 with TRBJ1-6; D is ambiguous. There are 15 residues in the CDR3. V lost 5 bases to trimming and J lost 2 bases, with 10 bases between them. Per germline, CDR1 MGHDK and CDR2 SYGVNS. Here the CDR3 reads CASSQGRPYNSPLHF. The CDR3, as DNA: TGTGCCAGCAGTCAAGGGAGGCCCTATAATTCACCCCTCCACTTT. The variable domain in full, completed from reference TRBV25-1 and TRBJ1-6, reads EADIYQTPRYLVIGTGKKITLECSQTMGHDKMYWYQQDPGMELHLIHYSYGVNSTEKGDLSSESTVSRIRTEHFPLTLESARPSHTSQYLCASSQGRPYNSPLHFGNGTRLTVT.

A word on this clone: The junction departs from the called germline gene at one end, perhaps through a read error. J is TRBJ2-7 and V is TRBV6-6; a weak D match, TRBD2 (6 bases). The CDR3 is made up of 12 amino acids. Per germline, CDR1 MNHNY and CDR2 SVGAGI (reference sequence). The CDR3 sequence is CASSYPRENPHF. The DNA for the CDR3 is TGTGCCAGCAGTTACCCCCGGGAGAACCCCCACTTC.

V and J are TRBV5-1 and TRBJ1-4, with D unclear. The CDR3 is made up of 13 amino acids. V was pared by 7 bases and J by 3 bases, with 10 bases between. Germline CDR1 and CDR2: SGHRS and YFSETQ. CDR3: CASRAPPNEKLFF. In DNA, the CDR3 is TGCGCCAGCCGAGCGCCGCCTAATGAAAAACTGTTTTTT. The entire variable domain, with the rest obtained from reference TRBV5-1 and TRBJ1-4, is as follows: KAGVTQTPRYLIKTRGQQVTLSCSPISGHRSVSWYQQTPGQGLQFLFEYFSETQRNKGNFPGRFSGRQFSNSRSEMNVSTLELGDSALYLCASRAPPNEKLFFGSGTQLSVL.

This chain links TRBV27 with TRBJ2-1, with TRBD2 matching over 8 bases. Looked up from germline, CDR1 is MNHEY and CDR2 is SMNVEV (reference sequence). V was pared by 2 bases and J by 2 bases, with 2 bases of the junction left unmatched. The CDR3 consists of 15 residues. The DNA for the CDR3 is TGTGCCAGCAGTTTAGCGGGGGGCGCCTACAATGAGCAGTTCTTC. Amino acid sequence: CASSLAGGAYNEQFF.

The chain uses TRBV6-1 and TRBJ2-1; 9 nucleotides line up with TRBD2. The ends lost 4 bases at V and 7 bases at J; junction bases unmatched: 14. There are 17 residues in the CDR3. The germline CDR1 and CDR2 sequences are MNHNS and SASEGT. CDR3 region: CASSAGGAGGAINEQFF. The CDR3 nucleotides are TGTGCCAGCAGTGCGGGGGGGGCGGGAGGGGCGATAAATGAGCAGTTCTTC.

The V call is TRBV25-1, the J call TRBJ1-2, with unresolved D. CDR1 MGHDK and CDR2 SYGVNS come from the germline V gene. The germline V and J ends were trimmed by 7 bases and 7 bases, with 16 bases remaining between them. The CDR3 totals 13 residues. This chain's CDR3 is CASTTAGYVGYTF. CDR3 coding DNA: TGTGCCAGCACCACGGCGGGGTACGTTGGCTACACCTTC.

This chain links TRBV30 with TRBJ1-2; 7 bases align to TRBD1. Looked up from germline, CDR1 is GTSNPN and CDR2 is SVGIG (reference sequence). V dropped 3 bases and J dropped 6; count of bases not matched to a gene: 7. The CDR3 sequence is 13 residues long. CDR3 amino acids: CAWSAGTDHGYTF. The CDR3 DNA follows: TGTGCCTGGAGCGCTGGGACAGACCATGGCTACACCTTC.

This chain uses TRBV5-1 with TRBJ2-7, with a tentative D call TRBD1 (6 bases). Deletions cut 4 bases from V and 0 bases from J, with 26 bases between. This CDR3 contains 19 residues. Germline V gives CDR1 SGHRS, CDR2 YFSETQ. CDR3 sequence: CASSPSGRSDRLSSYEQYF. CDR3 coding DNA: TGCGCCAGCAGCCCATCTGGGAGATCGGACAGACTAAGCTCCTACGAGCAGTACTTC. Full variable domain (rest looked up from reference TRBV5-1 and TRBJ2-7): KAGVTQTPRYLIKTRGQQVTLSCSPISGHRSVSWYQQTPGQGLQFLFEYFSETQRNKGNFPGRFSGRQFSNSRSEMNVSTLELGDSALYLCASSPSGRSDRLSSYEQYFGPGTRLTVT.

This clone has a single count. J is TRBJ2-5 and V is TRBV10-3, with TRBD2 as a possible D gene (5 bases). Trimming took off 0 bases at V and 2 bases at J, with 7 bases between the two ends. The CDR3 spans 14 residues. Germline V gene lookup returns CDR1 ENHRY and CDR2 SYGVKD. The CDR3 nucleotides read TGTGCCATCAGTGAGTCGAGGGCTCAAGAGACCCAGTACTTC. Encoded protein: CAISESRAQETQYF.

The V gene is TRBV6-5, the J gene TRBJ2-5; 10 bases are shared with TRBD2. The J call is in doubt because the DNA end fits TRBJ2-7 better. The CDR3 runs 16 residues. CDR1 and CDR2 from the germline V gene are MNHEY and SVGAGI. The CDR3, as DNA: TGTGCCAGCAGTTACGGTGGAGCGGGAGGGTCCTACGAGCAGTACTTC. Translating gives CASSYGGAGGSYEQYF.

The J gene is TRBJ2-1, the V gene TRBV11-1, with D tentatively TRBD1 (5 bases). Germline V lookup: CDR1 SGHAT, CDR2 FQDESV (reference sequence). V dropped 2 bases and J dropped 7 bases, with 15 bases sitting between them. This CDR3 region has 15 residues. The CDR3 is CASSLNPGLTNEQFF. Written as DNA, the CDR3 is TGTGCCAGCAGCTTAAACCCAGGGTTGACGAATGAGCAGTTCTTC.

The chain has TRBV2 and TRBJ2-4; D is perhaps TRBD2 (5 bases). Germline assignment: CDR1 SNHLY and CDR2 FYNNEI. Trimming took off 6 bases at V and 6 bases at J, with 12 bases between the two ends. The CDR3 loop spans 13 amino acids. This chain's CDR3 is CASRGDGLNIQYF. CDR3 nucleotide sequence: TGTGCCAGCAGGGGAGATGGGCTAAACATTCAGTACTTC.

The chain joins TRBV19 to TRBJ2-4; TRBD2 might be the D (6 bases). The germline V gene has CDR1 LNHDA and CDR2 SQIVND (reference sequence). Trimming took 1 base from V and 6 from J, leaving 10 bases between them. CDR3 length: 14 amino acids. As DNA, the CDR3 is TGTGCCAGTAGTATAGGGGGGGACTCAAACATTCAGTACTTC. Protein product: CASSIGGDSNIQYF.

CDR3 sequence: CASSFSGQPQHF. DNA for the CDR3: TGTGCCAGCAGCTTTAGCGGTCAGCCCCAGCATTTT. This chain uses TRBV5-4 with TRBJ1-5; D is unresolved. Trimming removed 2 bases at V and 6 bases at J, with 6 bases between. Germline CDR1 is SGHNT and CDR2 is YYREEE (reference sequence). There are 12 residues in the CDR3.

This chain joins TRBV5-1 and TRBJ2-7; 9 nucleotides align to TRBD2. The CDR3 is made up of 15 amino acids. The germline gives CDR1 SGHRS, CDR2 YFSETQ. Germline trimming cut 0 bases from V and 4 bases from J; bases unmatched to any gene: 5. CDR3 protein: CASSLGGTSPYEQYF. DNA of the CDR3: TGCGCCAGCAGCTTGGGCGGGACTAGCCCATACGAGCAGTACTTC.

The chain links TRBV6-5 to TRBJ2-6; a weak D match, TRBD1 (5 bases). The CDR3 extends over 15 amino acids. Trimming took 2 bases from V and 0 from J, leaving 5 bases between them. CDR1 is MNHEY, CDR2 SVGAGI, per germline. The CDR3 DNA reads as TGTGCCAGCAGTTACCAGGGCTCTGGGGCCAACGTCCTGACTTTC. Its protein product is CASSYQGSGANVLTF.

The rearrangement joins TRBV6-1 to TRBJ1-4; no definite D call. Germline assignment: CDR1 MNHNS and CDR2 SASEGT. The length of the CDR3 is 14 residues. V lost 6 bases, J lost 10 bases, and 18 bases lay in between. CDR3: CASRPPRTRGKLFF. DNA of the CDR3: TGTGCCAGCAGACCGCCCCGAACCAGAGGAAAACTGTTTTTT.

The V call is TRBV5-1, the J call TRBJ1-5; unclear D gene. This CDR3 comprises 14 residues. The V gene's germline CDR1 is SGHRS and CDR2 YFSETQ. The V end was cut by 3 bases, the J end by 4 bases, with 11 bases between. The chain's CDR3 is CASSSSPGNQPQHF. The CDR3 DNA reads TGCGCCAGCAGCTCGTCACCAGGAAATCAGCCCCAGCATTTT.

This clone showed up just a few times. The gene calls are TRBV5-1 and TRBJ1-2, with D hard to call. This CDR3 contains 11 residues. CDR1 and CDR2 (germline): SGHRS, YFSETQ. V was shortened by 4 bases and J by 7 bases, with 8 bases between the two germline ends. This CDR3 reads CASSTGSGYTF. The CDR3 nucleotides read TGCGCCAGCAGCACCGGTAGTGGCTACACCTTC.

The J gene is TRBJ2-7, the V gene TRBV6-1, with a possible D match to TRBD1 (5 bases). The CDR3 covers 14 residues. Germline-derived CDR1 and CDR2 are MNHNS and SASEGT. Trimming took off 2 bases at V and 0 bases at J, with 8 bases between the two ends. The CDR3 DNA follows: TGTGCCAGCAGTGAACCAGGGAACTCCTACGAGCAGTACTTC. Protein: CASSEPGNSYEQYF.

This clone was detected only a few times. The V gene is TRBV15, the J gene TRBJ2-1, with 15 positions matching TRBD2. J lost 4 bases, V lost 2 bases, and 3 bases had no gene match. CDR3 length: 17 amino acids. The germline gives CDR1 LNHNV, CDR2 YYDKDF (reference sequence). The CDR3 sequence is CATSRPGTSGGYNEQFF. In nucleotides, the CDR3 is TGTGCCACCAGCAGACCCGGGACTAGCGGGGGGTACAATGAGCAGTTCTTC.